This T cell receptor beta chain was obtained from a study of beta chain features in type 1 diabetes. cDNA synthesis used the whole RNA isolate, giving expressed TCRB sequences. Generated by immunoSEQ multiplex PCR, the TCRdb table keeps only in-frame clones and is missing some. The sample lists a few hundred thousand clones; around 12% were seen once. This CDR3 has 14 amino acids. V was pared by 4 bases and J by 1 base, with 4 bases of the junction left unmatched. Germline V gene sequence: CDR1 SNHLY, CDR2 FYNNEI. What was sequenced was naive CD4+ T cells from blood. J is TRBJ2-7 and V is TRBV2; 7 bases map to TRBD1. The sequence derives from a man between 18 and 35 years old in good health. The CDR3 nucleotides are TGTGCCAGCAGTGTCGGACAGGCATCCTACGAGCAGTACTTC. Translating gives CASSVGQASYEQYF.